The source of this T cell receptor beta chain is a study of chemoradiotherapy in HPV16-positive cancers (dated by TCRdb to 2022 to 2024). As for the study more broadly: Candidate HPV-specific T-cell clones and common TCR motifs were defined by functional T-cell assays performed on cells from two HPV16-positive patients. The candidate HPV-specific TCRs and motifs were subsequently tracked in TCR repertoires obtained from approximately 91 patients with HPV-related cancers. The study asked whether T-cell immunity to the HPV oncoproteins E6 and E7 changes during chemoradiotherapy and whether this immunity affects survival.

What the authors observed across the whole study: In HPV16-positive patients, expansion of HPV-responsive T cells during chemoradiotherapy was found to be associated with improved recurrence-free survival. Expansion of candidate HPV-specific clones and E7-related TCR motifs was observed in the tumor microenvironment during treatment, whereas no such expansion was observed for non-HPV-specific T cells. The functional definition of HPV-specific T cells came from only a couple of HPV16-positive patients, and the survival association was reported for HPV16-positive patients.

Repertoires were sampled repeatedly over the course of chemoradiotherapy, so clonal expansion could be followed in the tumor microenvironment. Per the germline V gene, MNHEY is the CDR1 and SVGAGI is the CDR2. The CDR3 numbers 15 residues from cysteine through phenylalanine. Just the 45-base CDR3 DNA is kept, in frame starting at base 1. Here V drops 2 bases and J drops 3 bases, and the junction holds 5 bases not matched to any gene. Library preparation used the immunoSEQ multiplex PCR assay. Drawn from immuneACCESS, this table holds only the in-frame rearrangements with V and J called that TCRdb kept. Clones are partly lost; checked studies trace under half to an unresolved V gene and leave the rest unexplained. For this sample there are around 62,000 clones; 88% appear just once. The top ten clones comprise 4.2% of the sample. In the case of this clone: Which antigen it targets is not known. The record has no base qualities; no much larger clone is one base away.

This TCR was sampled from a human donor with HPV-associated anogenital cancer. Sequencing was performed on blood, taken from a patient who underwent chemoradiotherapy. This chain is built from TRBV6-5 and TRBJ2-7; 9 junctional bases match TRBD1. The CDR3 has the sequence CASSYAGTGFYEQYF. The nucleotide sequence reads as follows: TGTGCCAGCAGTTACGCCGGGACAGGGTTCTACGAGCAGTACTTC.